A few counts support the clone carrying this TCR beta chain. Antigen unknown. This specimen belongs to a study of beta chain features in type 1 diabetes. Broader study findings: Researchers report that Type 1 diabetes patients had moderately but significantly shorter TCRB CDR3s across all four CD4+ subsets.

As every portion of the isolated RNA was reverse transcribed, the sequencing read expressed TCRB transcripts. Assay used: immunoSEQ multiplex PCR; TCRdb lists only in-frame clones, some missing. The sample contains fewer than 400,000 clones, around 9.7% of which appear only once. This CDR3 has 14 amino acids. Trimming removed 5 bases at V and 2 bases at J, with 12 bases between. Germline lookup yields CDR1 GTSNPN and CDR2 SVGIG (reference sequence). Sequencing input: central memory CD4+ T cells from blood. This receptor was identified in a man aged 25 to 40 with type 1 diabetes. The chain joins TRBV30 to TRBJ1-4; D is perhaps TRBD1 (5 bases). The CDR3 here is CAWSGGGTNEKLFF. CDR3 in DNA: TGTGCCTGGTCGGGCGGGGGGACTAATGAAAAACTGTTTTTT.